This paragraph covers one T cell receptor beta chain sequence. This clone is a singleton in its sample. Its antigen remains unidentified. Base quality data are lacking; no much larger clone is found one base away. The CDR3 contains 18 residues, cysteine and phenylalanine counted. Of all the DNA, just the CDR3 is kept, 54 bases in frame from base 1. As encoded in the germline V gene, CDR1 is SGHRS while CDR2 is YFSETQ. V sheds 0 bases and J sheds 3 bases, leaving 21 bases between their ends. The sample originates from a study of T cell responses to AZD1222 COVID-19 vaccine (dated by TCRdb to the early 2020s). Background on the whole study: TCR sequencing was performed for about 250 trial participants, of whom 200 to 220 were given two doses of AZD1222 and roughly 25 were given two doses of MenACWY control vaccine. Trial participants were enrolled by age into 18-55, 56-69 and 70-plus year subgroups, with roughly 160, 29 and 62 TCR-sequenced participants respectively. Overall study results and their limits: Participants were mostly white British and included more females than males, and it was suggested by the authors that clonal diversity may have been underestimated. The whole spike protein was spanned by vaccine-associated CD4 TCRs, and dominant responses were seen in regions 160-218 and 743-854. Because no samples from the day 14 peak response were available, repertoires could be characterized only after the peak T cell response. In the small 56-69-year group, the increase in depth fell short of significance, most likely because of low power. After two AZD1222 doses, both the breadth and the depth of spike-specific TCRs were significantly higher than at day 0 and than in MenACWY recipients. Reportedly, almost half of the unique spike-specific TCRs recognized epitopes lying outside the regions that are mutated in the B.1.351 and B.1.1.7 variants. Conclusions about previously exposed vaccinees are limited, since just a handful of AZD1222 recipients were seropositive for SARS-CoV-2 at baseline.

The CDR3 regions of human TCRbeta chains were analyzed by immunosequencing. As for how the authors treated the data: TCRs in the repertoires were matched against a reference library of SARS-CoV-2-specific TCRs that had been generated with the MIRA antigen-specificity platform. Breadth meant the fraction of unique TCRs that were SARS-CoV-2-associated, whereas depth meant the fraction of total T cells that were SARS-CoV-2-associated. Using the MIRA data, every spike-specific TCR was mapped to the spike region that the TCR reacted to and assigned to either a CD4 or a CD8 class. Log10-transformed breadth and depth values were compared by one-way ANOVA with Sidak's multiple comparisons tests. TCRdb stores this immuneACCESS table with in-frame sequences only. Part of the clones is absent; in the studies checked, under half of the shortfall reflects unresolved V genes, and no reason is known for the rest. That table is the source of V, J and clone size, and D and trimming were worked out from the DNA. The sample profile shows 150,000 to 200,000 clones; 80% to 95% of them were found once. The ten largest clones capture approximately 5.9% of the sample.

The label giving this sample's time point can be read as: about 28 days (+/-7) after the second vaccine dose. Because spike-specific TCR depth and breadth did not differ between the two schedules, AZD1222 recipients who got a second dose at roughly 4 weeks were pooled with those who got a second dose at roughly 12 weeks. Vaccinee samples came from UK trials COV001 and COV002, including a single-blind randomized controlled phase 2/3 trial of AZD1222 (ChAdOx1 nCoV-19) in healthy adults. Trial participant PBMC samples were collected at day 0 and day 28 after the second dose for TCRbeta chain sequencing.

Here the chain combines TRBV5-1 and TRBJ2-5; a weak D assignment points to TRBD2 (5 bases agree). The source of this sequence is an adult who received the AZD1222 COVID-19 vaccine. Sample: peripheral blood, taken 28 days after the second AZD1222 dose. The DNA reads TGCGCCAGCAGCTTGGTCTCACCACCCGATATCGGGGAAGAGACCCAGTACTTC. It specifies CASSLVSPPDIGEETQYF.